This passage covers 25 T cell receptor beta chains from one sample sequenced in a study of blood T cell repertoires in COVID-19. Only in-frame clones appear in the TCRdb table, and some are missing; sequencing was by immunoSEQ multiplex PCR. The profile covers roughly 230,000 clones, with 80% to 85% appearing a single time and 4% to 5.5% taken by the ten largest. What was sequenced was peripheral blood. These receptors were collected from a man in his fifties with active or convalescent COVID-19.

The V and J genes are TRBV19 and TRBJ1-1, with 7 bases aligning to TRBD1. V shed 10 bases and J 2 bases; nucleotides not matched to a gene: 7. CDR3 size: 13 residues. Germline CDR1 is LNHDA and CDR2 is SQIVND (reference sequence). CDR3 loop: CATTTGKNTEAFF. CDR3 DNA: TGTGCCACTACGACAGGGAAAAACACTGAAGCTTTCTTT.

CDR3 nucleotide sequence: TGTGCCAGCAGTGAAATAGCGGGGGGACCCACAGATACGCAGTATTTT. Translating gives CASSEIAGGPTDTQYF. The chain couples TRBV6-1 to TRBJ2-3; 10 nucleotides match TRBD2. The V and J ends lost 2 bases and 2 bases, in that order; junction bases with no gene match: 4. The germline gives CDR1 MNHNS, CDR2 SASEGT. This CDR3 has 16 residues.

The rearrangement joins TRBV6-5 to TRBJ1-5; a possible D gene is TRBD1 (6 bases). This CDR3 spans 14 amino acids. The germline CDR1 and CDR2 sequences are MNHEY and SVGAGI. Trimming stripped 6 bases from V and 0 bases from J, with 9 bases between. The CDR3 spells CASRQGYSNQPQHF. Here the CDR3 DNA reads TGTGCCAGCAGACAGGGTTATAGCAATCAGCCCCAGCATTTT.

This chain's CDR3 is CASSLVSGGQLYNEQFF. CDR3 sequence (DNA): TGTGCCAGCAGCTTAGTTTCTGGGGGCCAGCTATACAATGAGCAGTTCTTC. The chain combines TRBV7-9 with TRBJ2-1; a possible D gene is TRBD1 (6 bases). CDR1 is SEHNR and CDR2 is FQNEAQ in the germline V gene (reference sequence). V was cut by 1 base and J by 4 bases, with 17 bases left in between. CDR3 length equals 17 residues.

The V gene is TRBV10-2, the J gene TRBJ2-1; 11 positions match TRBD2. From germline, CDR1 is WSHSY and CDR2 SAAADI. With V trimmed by 6 bases and J by 4 bases, 5 bases remained unmatched. There are 15 residues in the CDR3. The CDR3 region is CASRLLAGAYNEQFF. The CDR3 DNA is TGCGCCAGCAGACTACTAGCGGGGGCGTACAATGAGCAGTTCTTC.

The rearrangement joins TRBV14 to TRBJ2-1, with TRBD2 matching over 15 bases. The V and J ends lost 5 bases and 8 bases, in that order; junction bases with no gene match: 10. The V gene's germline CDR1 is SGHDN and CDR2 FVKESK. The CDR3 loop spans 17 amino acids. CDR3 sequence (DNA): TGTGCCAGCAGCACCCCGGGACTAGCGGGGGGCAAGGATGAGCAGTTCTTC. Amino acid sequence: CASSTPGLAGGKDEQFF. The variable domain in full, with the rest retrieved from reference TRBV14 and TRBJ2-1, is EAGVTQFPSHSVIEKGQTVTLRCDPISGHDNLYWYRRVMGKEIKFLLHFVKESKQDESGMPNNRFLAERTGGTYSTLKVQPAELEDSGVYFCASSTPGLAGGKDEQFFGPGTRLTVL.

This clone was picked up one time. The chain uses TRBV12-3 or TRBV12-4 and TRBJ1-5; D call uncertain. The CDR3 consists of 12 residues. Trimming removed 6 bases from V and 10 bases from J, with 13 bases in between. The CDR3 region has the DNA TGTGCCAGCAGAGTGGGCCCCTCACCCCAGCATTTT. Translation: CASRVGPSPQHF.

The rearrangement joins TRBV2 to TRBJ2-3; 10 bases are shared with TRBD2. V was pared by 10 bases and J by 7 bases, with 8 bases of the junction left unmatched. The CDR3 has 13 amino acids. The germline gives CDR1 SNHLY, CDR2 FYNNEI. The CDR3 DNA is TGTGCCACTAGCGGGGGAAGAGCTAATACGCAGTATTTT. Its translation: CATSGGRANTQYF.

As regards this clone: The sample has other DNA sequences that encode this CDR3 too. This rearrangement joins TRBV3-1 (or the pseudogene TRBV3-2) to TRBJ2-7; 9 bases map to TRBD1. The CDR3 covers 13 residues. V gave up 4 bases and J gave up 3 bases; unmatched junction bases: 1. Germline CDR1 and CDR2: LGHDT and YNNKEL (reference sequence). CDR3 nucleotide sequence: TGTGCCAGCAGCCGGGACAGGGACTACGAGCAGTACTTC. This codes for CASSRDRDYEQYF.

V and J are TRBV18 and TRBJ1-2, with D unresolved. The V gene's germline CDR1 is KGHSH and CDR2 LQKENI. Trimming pared 3 bases from V and 2 bases from J, leaving 7 bases between. The CDR3 runs 13 residues. The CDR3 sequence is CASSPTENYGYTF. In nucleotides, the CDR3 is TGTGCCAGCTCACCCACAGAGAACTATGGCTACACCTTC.

This chain links TRBV28 with TRBJ2-2, with 10 bases fitting TRBD2. CDR1 and CDR2 (germline): MDHEN, SYDVKM. This CDR3 is 14 amino acids long. The V and J ends lost 10 bases and 4 bases, in that order; junction bases with no gene match: 6. In nucleotides, the CDR3 is TGTGCCAACGTAAGACTAGCGGGCACCGGGGAGCTGTTTTTT. Protein sequence: CANVRLAGTGELFF.

The rearrangement joins TRBV6-2 or TRBV6-3 to TRBJ1-3; D remains ambiguous. The germline V and J ends were trimmed by 6 bases and 0 bases, with 12 bases remaining between them. CDR3 size: 15 residues. Germline V gene sequence: CDR1 MNHEY, CDR2 SVGEGT. The CDR3 bases are TGTGCCAGCAGCAATGCAGTCCTCTCTGGAAACACCATATATTTT. Amino acid sequence: CASSNAVLSGNTIYF.

The chain's CDR3 is CASSIRDRTNEQYF. The DNA for the CDR3 is TGTGCCAGCAGCATCCGGGACAGGACTAACGAGCAGTACTTC. The V and J genes are TRBV6-6 and TRBJ2-7, with 8 bases lining up with TRBD1. Germline CDR1 and CDR2: MNHNY and SVGAGI (reference sequence). CDR3 size: 14 residues. The J segment lost 5 bases and the V segment lost 6 bases, leaving 9 bases of the junction unmatched.

This clone appeared a few times. The rearrangement joins TRBV5-1 to TRBJ2-2; no reliable D call. V lost 4 bases and J lost 2, with 6 bases in between. This CDR3 comprises 13 residues. Germline-derived CDR1 and CDR2 are SGHRS and YFSETQ. DNA of the CDR3: TGCGCCAGCAGCAAGCTTAACACCGGGGAGCTGTTTTTT. It encodes CASSKLNTGELFF.

The V gene is TRBV5-1, the J gene TRBJ2-5, with a possible D match to TRBD1 (6 bases). The CDR3 loop spans 14 amino acids. V lost 5 bases and J 1 base, leaving 12 bases between the germline ends. Germline assignment: CDR1 SGHRS and CDR2 YFSETQ. This CDR3 is CASSPGTFQETQYF. The DNA for the CDR3 is TGCGCCAGCAGTCCCGGGACATTCCAAGAGACCCAGTACTTC.

The J gene is TRBJ1-2, the V gene TRBV7-8; D perhaps matches TRBD1 (6 bases). V gave up 5 bases and J gave up 2 bases, with 18 bases separating them. Per germline, CDR1 SGHVS and CDR2 FQNEAQ. The length of the CDR3 is 16 residues. This CDR3 is CASSHSMGHLNYGYTF. The CDR3, as DNA: TGTGCCAGCAGCCACAGCATGGGACACCTAAACTATGGCTACACCTTC.

CDR3 coding DNA: TGTGCCAGTAGTATCGGGGGGCGTCGGGGTGAAAAACTGTTTTTT. It codes for CASSIGGRRGEKLFF. The chain employs TRBV19 and TRBJ1-4, with a tentative D call TRBD1 (6 bases). Per the germline V gene, CDR1 is LNHDA and CDR2 is SQIVND (reference sequence). Trimming left V 3 bases short and J 7 bases short, with 15 bases between. The CDR3 runs 15 residues.

The J gene is TRBJ1-4, the V gene TRBV29-1; 7 positions match TRBD1. CDR3 length equals 17 residues. V was pared by 6 bases and J by 1 base, with 14 bases of the junction left unmatched. CDR1 and CDR2 from the germline V gene are SQVTM and ANQGSEA. The CDR3 loop reads CSVLQGGWQGTNEKLFF. In DNA form, the CDR3 reads TGCAGCGTCTTGCAGGGGGGCTGGCAGGGAACTAATGAAAAACTGTTTTTT.

V usage is TRBV30 and J usage is TRBJ2-7, with TRBD2 matching 10 bases. The germline V gene has CDR1 GTSNPN and CDR2 SVGIG (reference sequence). The CDR3 runs to 13 residues. The V gene end was trimmed by 3 bases and the J gene end by 3 bases; junction bases not matched to a gene: 2. The CDR3 is CAWSLAGGYEQYF. For the CDR3, the DNA is TGTGCCTGGAGCTTAGCGGGGGGCTACGAGCAGTACTTC.

The V gene is TRBV6-6, the J gene TRBJ2-7; maybe TRBD1 (6 bases). The CDR3 is 12 amino acids. V lost 6 bases and J 7 bases, leaving 13 bases between the germline ends. Germline CDR1 reads MNHNY; CDR2 reads SVGAGI (reference sequence). As DNA, the CDR3 is TGTGCCAGCAGCAACCAGGGGCTGGAGCAGTACTTC. Translating gives CASSNQGLEQYF.

The V call is TRBV7-2, the J call TRBJ2-3, with 9 positions matching TRBD1. Germline V gene sequence: CDR1 SGHTA, CDR2 FQGNSA. V gave up 5 bases and J gave up 8 bases; unmatched junction bases: 8. The CDR3 totals 14 residues. This CDR3 reads CASSPVRGQGTQYF. CDR3 coding DNA: TGTGCCAGCAGCCCAGTGCGGGGACAGGGTACGCAGTATTTT.

This chain connects TRBV14 to TRBJ1-6; D remains unclear. Trimming removed 1 base at V and 10 bases at J, with 11 bases between. This CDR3 spans 14 amino acids. The germline V gene has CDR1 SGHDN and CDR2 FVKESK. CDR3 amino acids: CASSQVEGLSPLHF. The CDR3 coding sequence is TGTGCCAGCAGCCAAGTCGAGGGTTTGTCACCCCTCCACTTT.

V and J are TRBV4-2 and TRBJ2-5; D is perhaps TRBD1 (7 bases). V was pared by 3 bases and J by 4 bases, with 12 bases between. The CDR3 length is 14 residues. Germline CDR1 and CDR2: LGHNA and YNFKEQ. The CDR3 sequence is CASSQGQGGETQYF. The CDR3 nucleotides read TGTGCCAGCAGCCAGGGGCAGGGGGGAGAGACCCAGTACTTC.

This chain uses TRBV9 with TRBJ2-7; 11 bases fit TRBD2. The CDR3 consists of 14 residues. Germline-derived CDR1 and CDR2 are SGDLS and YYNGEE. The J segment lost 7 bases and the V segment lost 2 bases, leaving 5 bases of the junction unmatched. CDR3 in DNA: TGTGCCAGCAGCGTGTCTAGCGGGGGGAGGGAGCAGTACTTC. Residues: CASSVSSGGREQYF.

V is TRBV5-1 and J is TRBJ2-5; the D gene is possibly TRBD1 (7 bases). Germline CDR1 is SGHRS and CDR2 is YFSETQ. This CDR3 is 15 amino acids long. V dropped 1 base and J dropped 0 bases, with 10 bases sitting between them. CDR3 protein: CASSLRGTDQETQYF. DNA of the CDR3: TGCGCCAGCAGCTTGCGGGGGACAGACCAAGAGACCCAGTACTTC.